The 10 T cell receptor beta chains below come from one sample, sequenced in a study. Using its own MiXCR run on the RT-PCR reads, TCRdb lists one record per CDR3 protein. The sample yields about 680,000 distinct CDR3 sequences, more than 13% seen once. Sequencing was carried out using memory CD4+ T cells from blood. These receptors came from a female donor in good health, serving as a healthy control.

This clonotype was observed at least ten times. The chain combines TRBV5-1 with TRBJ1-1, with TRBD1 matching over 8 bases. The CDR3 sequence is 19 residues long. Per germline, CDR1 SGHRS and CDR2 YFSETQ. After removal of 7 bases from V and 4 bases from J, the junction contained 24 bases not matched to a gene. The CDR3 is CASAPGLGERWTGSTEAFF. CDR3 sequence (DNA): TGCGCCAGCGCCCCAGGTTTAGGTGAGAGATGGACAGGGAGCACTGAAGCTTTCTTT.

The chain links TRBV16 to TRBJ1-6, with D uncertain. The CDR3 contains 12 residues. Germline V gives CDR1 KGHSY, CDR2 FQNENV. V was cut by 0 bases and J by 10 bases, with 4 bases left in between. The CDR3 reads CASSQSTSPLHF. In DNA, the CDR3 is TGTGCCAGCAGCCAATCTACCTCACCCCTCCACTTT.

In this sample, this clonotype turned up a few times. J is TRBJ2-6 and V is TRBV5-4; D gene ambiguous. The CDR3 is made up of 17 amino acids. V lost 5 bases and J 4 bases, leaving 19 bases between the germline ends. CDR1 and CDR2 from the germline V gene are SGHNT and YYREEE (reference sequence). The CDR3 loop is CASRPIGGVEGANVLTF. CDR3 DNA sequence: TGTGCCAGCAGACCGATAGGTGGGGTTGAAGGGGCCAACGTCCTGACTTTC.

The gene calls are TRBV28 and TRBJ1-1; 8 bases are a match to TRBD1. Germline CDR1 is MDHEN and CDR2 is SYDVKM. Trimming removed 3 bases from V and 1 base from J; junction bases left unmatched: 4. The CDR3 contains 15 residues. Here the CDR3 reads CASSFVDRGNTEAFF. CDR3 in DNA: TGTGCCAGCAGTTTCGTAGACAGGGGGAACACTGAAGCTTTCTTT.

This clonotype was observed a handful of times. This rearrangement joins TRBV29-1 to TRBJ1-1; 7 nucleotides agree with TRBD1. This CDR3 contains 14 residues. The V gene end was trimmed by 5 bases and the J gene end by 0 bases; junction bases not matched to a gene: 6. Germline CDR1 is SQVTM and CDR2 is ANQGSEA. CDR3: CSVRMGQMNTEAFF. For the CDR3, the DNA is TGCAGCGTTAGGATGGGACAGATGAACACTGAAGCTTTCTTT.

Many counts were recorded for this clonotype. This sequence joins TRBV6-5 and TRBJ1-2, with 9 bases that match TRBD1. J lost 4 bases, V lost 2 bases, and 5 bases had no gene match. Germline CDR1 MNHEY, CDR2 SVGAGI. The CDR3 has 15 residues. Written as DNA, the CDR3 is TGTGCCAGCAGTTACCACAGGGGGCGTATCTATGGCTACACCTTC. This codes for CASSYHRGRIYGYTF.

This sequence joins TRBV30 and TRBJ1-5; TRBD1 matches at 7 bases. This CDR3 comprises 13 residues. The junction had 2 bases not matched to a gene; V was cut back by 4 bases and J by 2 bases. Germline values: CDR1 GTSNPN, CDR2 SVGIG (reference sequence). The chain's CDR3 is CAWKDRGNQPQHF. The CDR3 DNA follows: TGTGCCTGGAAAGACAGGGGCAATCAGCCCCAGCATTTT.

This clonotype was picked up many times. V gene TRBV10-3 combines with J gene TRBJ2-3; the match to TRBD1 covers 8 bases. The CDR3 has 15 amino acids. With V trimmed by 2 bases and J by 6 bases, 7 bases remained unmatched. Germline CDR1 is ENHRY and CDR2 is SYGVKD. The DNA for the CDR3 is TGTGCCATCAGTGAGGGGCAGGGGACAGGTGATACGCAGTATTTT. The encoded protein is CAISEGQGTGDTQYF.

This clonotype was observed a handful of times. The chain has TRBV7-2 and TRBJ2-3; D uncertain. This CDR3 is 15 amino acids long. V lost 1 base to trimming and J lost 6 bases, with 14 bases between them. The germline gives CDR1 SGHTA, CDR2 FQGNSA. The CDR3 loop is CASSLVWLSGDTQYF. The CDR3 DNA follows: TGTGCCAGCAGCTTAGTATGGCTCTCCGGGGATACGCAGTATTTT.

J is TRBJ2-1 and V is TRBV7-2, with D perhaps TRBD2 (5 bases). The ends were cut back, 4 bases at V and 7 bases at J, with 17 bases in the middle. The CDR3 covers 15 residues. Germline V CDR1 and CDR2: SGHTA, FQGNSA. The CDR3 DNA reads as TGTGCCAGCAGCTCCGGACTCGATCTGGGTAATGAGCAGTTCTTC. It is translated as CASSSGLDLGNEQFF.